This TCR beta chain was sequenced for a study of T cells in Graves' hyperthyroidism and ophthalmopathy. There were TCR beta CDR3 regions amplified from RNA transcripts. HTBI primers were the set used in a first-round RT-PCR of the TCR CDR3. A single record per CDR3 protein comes from TCRdb applying MiXCR to the multiplex PCR reads. This sample has approximately 630,000 distinct CDR3 sequences, with around 15% found just once. Germline CDR1 and CDR2: DFQATT and SNEGSKA (reference sequence). V dropped 6 bases and J dropped 10 bases, with 13 bases sitting between them. The CDR3 loop spans 11 amino acids. This clonotype was found many times.

Material: blood. J is TRBJ2-1 and V is TRBV20-1; the D gene is possibly TRBD2 (5 bases). This receptor was taken from a woman aged 30 to 39 with Graves' hyperthyroidism. CDR3 in amino acids: CSAKPQREQFF. The CDR3 DNA sequence: TGCAGTGCAAAGCCTCAGCGGGAGCAGTTCTTC.